Below are 26 T cell receptor beta chains sequenced from a single sample in a study of T cell clonotyping in hematopoietic cell transplantation. Repertoires were generated with immunoSEQ multiplex PCR, while TCRdb's copy carries only in-frame clones and drops some. The profile shows over 10,000 clones, roughly 80% of them singletons. The sequencing used PBMCs, collected 100 days after allogeneic stem cell transplant. These receptors all stem from a female patient aged 40 to 50 who had an allogeneic stem cell transplant from a related donor, so T cells may come from the graft donor. Some clones in this sample may be carry-over from other donors' samples.

The chain recombines TRBV28 with TRBJ2-2, with D unclear. This CDR3 has 12 residues. The germline gives CDR1 MDHEN, CDR2 SYDVKM. Trimming took 4 bases from V and 5 from J, leaving 5 bases between them. The CDR3 reads CASSYETGELFF. The CDR3 DNA is TGTGCCAGCAGTTACGAAACCGGGGAGCTGTTTTTT.

The chain has TRBV16 and TRBJ1-2; D may be TRBD1 (5 bases). Germline V gene lookup returns CDR1 KGHSY and CDR2 FQNENV. V gave up 5 bases and J gave up 6 bases, with 10 bases separating them. This CDR3 has 12 amino acids. CDR3 bases: TGTGCCAGCAGCGGGACGGGGAATGGCTACACCTTC. Its translation is CASSGTGNGYTF.

The chain uses TRBV11-2 and TRBJ1-1; D unresolved. The germline V gene has CDR1 SGHAT and CDR2 FQNNGV. This CDR3 has 13 residues. The V gene lost 3 bases and the J gene lost 1 base, with 6 bases spanning the gap. CDR3 loop: CASSLSWNTEAFF. For the CDR3, the DNA is TGTGCCAGCAGCTTGAGTTGGAACACTGAAGCTTTCTTT.

The rearrangement uses TRBV6-5 and TRBJ2-3, with D possibly matching TRBD1 (5 bases). The germline V gene has CDR1 MNHEY and CDR2 SVGAGI. This CDR3 has 12 amino acids. Deletions cut 10 bases from V and 1 base from J, with 9 bases between. Written as DNA, the CDR3 is TGTGCCATGCAGGGTGGCACAGATACGCAGTATTTT. Translating it yields CAMQGGTDTQYF.

The chain recombines TRBV28 with TRBJ2-5, with 10 positions matching TRBD1. This CDR3 has 15 residues. Unmatched junction bases numbered 9, after V lost 6 bases and J lost 5 bases. Germline-derived CDR1 and CDR2 are MDHEN and SYDVKM. CDR3 coding DNA: TGTGCCAGCAGCACCATGACAGGGGGCGGCGAGACCCAGTACTTC. This sequence encodes CASSTMTGGGETQYF.

V gene TRBV10-3 combines with J gene TRBJ2-2; D may match TRBD1 or TRBD2 (6 bases each). This CDR3 has 15 amino acids. V lost 8 bases and J lost 1, with 14 bases in between. The germline V gene encodes CDR1 ENHRY and CDR2 SYGVKD. CDR3 sequence: CAIHRGGLNTGELFF. The CDR3 region has the DNA TGTGCCATCCATCGAGGGGGGTTGAACACCGGGGAGCTGTTTTTT.

The chain uses TRBV13 and TRBJ2-7, with 11 bases lining up with TRBD2. V lost 1 base and J lost 6; bases outside the gene matches: 11. Germline CDR1 PRHDT, CDR2 FYEKMQ (reference sequence). The CDR3 has 17 amino acids. The CDR3 loop is CASSLVGLAGGPGEQYF. For the CDR3, the DNA is TGTGCCAGCAGCTTAGTAGGATTAGCGGGAGGGCCGGGCGAGCAGTACTTC.

The chain employs TRBV23-1 and TRBJ1-3; D is unresolved. TRBV23-1 is labeled an ORF, and its function is uncertain. V was cut by 3 bases and J by 3 bases, with 9 bases left in between. The CDR3 is 14 amino acids. The CDR3 bases are TGCGCCAGCAGTCATCGGAGGGATGGAAACACCATATATTTT. Protein: CASSHRRDGNTIYF.

This sequence joins TRBV18 and TRBJ1-2; TRBD1 aligns across 7 bases. The CDR3 contains 15 residues. Trimming took 4 bases from V and 3 from J; bases not matched to a gene: 8. Germline V CDR1 and CDR2: KGHSH, LQKENI. The CDR3 nucleotides are TGTGCCAGCTCACTATCAGACAGGGTGGACTATGGCTACACCTTC. Translation: CASSLSDRVDYGYTF.

There are a few counts of this clone. The gene calls are TRBV5-6 and TRBJ2-5; unclear D gene. The germline V gene encodes CDR1 SGHDT and CDR2 YYEEEE. This CDR3 has 15 amino acids. The V gene lost 2 bases and the J gene lost 3 bases, with 14 bases spanning the gap. CDR3 in amino acids: CASSFLANLEETQYF. CDR3 in DNA: TGTGCCAGCAGCTTTTTAGCTAATTTAGAAGAGACCCAGTACTTC.

The rearrangement uses TRBV7-9 and TRBJ1-4; 9 nucleotides match TRBD1. V lost 6 bases, J lost 8 bases, and 4 bases stayed unmatched. This CDR3 has 13 residues. Germline CDR1 reads SEHNR; CDR2 reads FQNEAQ (reference sequence). This chain's CDR3 is CASSMGTGEKLFF. The CDR3 nucleotides are TGTGCCAGCAGTATGGGGACAGGGGAAAAACTGTTTTTT.

The chain joins TRBV29-1 to TRBJ1-2; 8 bases are a match to TRBD1. CDR1 is SQVTM and CDR2 is ANQGSEA in the germline V gene. This CDR3 region has 13 residues. V gave up 2 bases and J gave up 8 bases; unmatched junction bases: 7. CDR3 protein: CSVEYDRGWGYTF. DNA of the CDR3: TGCAGCGTTGAATATGACAGGGGTTGGGGCTACACCTTC. Together with reference TRBV29-1 and TRBJ1-2, the CDR3 gives the full variable domain: SAVISQKPSRDICQRGTSLTIQCQVDSQVTMMFWYRQQPGQSLTLIATANQGSEATYESGFVIDKFPISRPNLTFSTLTVSNMSPEDSSIYLCSVEYDRGWGYTFGSGTRLTVV.

This clone showed up just a few times. The chain has TRBV19 and TRBJ2-2, with TRBD2 matching 7 bases. Germline V gene lookup returns CDR1 LNHDA and CDR2 SQIVND (reference sequence). V lost 4 bases to trimming and J lost 4 bases; unmatched junction nucleotides: 0. The CDR3 loop spans 13 amino acids. The CDR3 nucleotides are TGTGCCAGTAGTAGGGGGGGCACCGGGGAGCTGTTTTTT. Translation gives CASSRGGTGELFF.

The rearrangement links TRBV10-3 to TRBJ1-5; the match to TRBD1 covers 10 bases. The CDR3 covers 17 residues. J lost 5 bases, V lost 5 bases, and 12 bases had no gene match. Germline CDR1 and CDR2: ENHRY and SYGVKD. CDR3 nucleotide sequence: TGTGCCATCAGTAGTACCGGGACAGGGGAGGAGGATCAGCCCCAGCATTTT. This codes for CAISSTGTGEEDQPQHF.

The chain employs TRBV11-2 and TRBJ2-3; D is tentatively TRBD1 or TRBD2 (5 bases each). CDR3 size: 14 residues. CDR1 is SGHAT and CDR2 is FQNNGV in the germline V gene. V lost 7 bases to trimming and J lost 1 base, with 12 bases between them. DNA for the CDR3: TGTGCCAGCAATACCGGGACCCGCACAGATACGCAGTATTTT. Translating gives CASNTGTRTDTQYF.

V is TRBV29-1 and J is TRBJ2-7; possible D gene TRBD1, 6 bases. Per germline, CDR1 SQVTM and CDR2 ANQGSEA. V was clipped by 4 bases and J by 2 bases, with 9 bases between them. The CDR3 is made up of 12 amino acids. CDR3 sequence: CSVVAGAYEQYF. The DNA of the CDR3 is TGCAGCGTTGTCGCAGGGGCCTACGAGCAGTACTTC.

This clone was seen a few times. The chain uses TRBV27 and TRBJ2-1, with TRBD2 matching over 7 bases. With 1 base clipped from V and 3 bases from J, the junction kept 9 bases outside the gene matches. Germline-derived CDR1 and CDR2 are MNHEY and SMNVEV (reference sequence). The CDR3 runs to 17 residues. CDR3 nucleotides: TGTGCCAGCAGTTTATATCCGGCGGGAGCTAACTACAATGAGCAGTTCTTC. Protein sequence: CASSLYPAGANYNEQFF.

This clone was counted between two and nine times. The chain links TRBV2 to TRBJ2-2, with D tentatively TRBD2 (5 bases). This CDR3 region has 14 residues. V gave up 8 bases and J gave up 3 bases, with 13 bases separating them. From germline, CDR1 is SNHLY and CDR2 FYNNEI. CDR3 residues: CASAVAGYTGELFF. CDR3 DNA sequence: TGTGCCAGCGCAGTTGCGGGTTACACCGGGGAGCTGTTTTTT.

The gene calls are TRBV5-1 and TRBJ2-1; no firm D call. CDR3 length: 17 residues. With 4 bases removed from V and 0 bases from J, the gap between germline ends came to 17 bases. The germline V gene encodes CDR1 SGHRS and CDR2 YFSETQ. The CDR3 coding sequence is TGCGCCAGCAGCCCAAATATAGCTAGGAGCTCCTACAATGAGCAGTTCTTC. Protein product: CASSPNIARSSYNEQFF. The full variable domain, with the rest looked up from reference TRBV5-1 and TRBJ2-1, is KAGVTQTPRYLIKTRGQQVTLSCSPISGHRSVSWYQQTPGQGLQFLFEYFSETQRNKGNFPGRFSGRQFSNSRSEMNVSTLELGDSALYLCASSPNIARSSYNEQFFGPGTRLTVL.

The V call is TRBV6-1, the J call TRBJ2-7; 9 bases match TRBD1. The germline gives CDR1 MNHNS, CDR2 SASEGT. The CDR3 spans 13 residues. Trimming cost V 8 bases and J 2 bases; bases outside gene matches: 4. CDR3 nucleotide sequence: TGTGCCAGCCCGGACAGGGGAGCCTACGAGCAGTACTTC. This translates into CASPDRGAYEQYF.

As to this clone: One end of the junction varies from germline; a read error may be responsible. The gene calls are TRBV19 and TRBJ2-1, with D possibly matching TRBD1 (6 bases). CDR1 is LNHDA, CDR2 SQIVND, per germline (reference sequence). This CDR3 has 15 residues. CDR3 DNA sequence: TGTACCAGTAGTATCGGGCAGGGGACCTACAATGAGCAGTTCTTC. Protein: CTSSIGQGTYNEQFF.

The chain has TRBV4-1 and TRBJ1-2; no clear D gene. V lost 0 bases and J lost 6, with 11 bases in between. Germline V gene sequence: CDR1 MGHRA, CDR2 YSYEKL. CDR3 length equals 14 residues. CDR3 nucleotide sequence: TGCGCCAGCAGCCAAGATAGGGCGGGGAATGGCTACACCTTC. Its translation: CASSQDRAGNGYTF.

The V call is TRBV7-2, the J call TRBJ1-2; 8 bases are shared with TRBD1. V trimming: 6 bases; J trimming: 4 bases; junction bases outside the gene matches: 13. The CDR3 loop spans 16 amino acids. The germline V gene encodes CDR1 SGHTA and CDR2 FQGNSA. The CDR3, as DNA: TGTGCCAGCAGGGGGAGGGGGCAGGGGGCGGGCTATGGCTACACCTTC. Translating it yields CASRGRGQGAGYGYTF.

This clone is large (0.1 to 1%) within its sample. V and J are TRBV9 and TRBJ1-4, with D perhaps matching TRBD1 (5 bases). Between the trimmed V and J ends, which lost 0 bases and 8 bases, there was a span of 14 bases. The V gene's germline CDR1 is SGDLS and CDR2 YYNGEE. This CDR3 comprises 15 residues. The CDR3 coding sequence is TGTGCCAGCAGCGTAGACGGGGCGCGGAGGGAAAAACTGTTTTTT. Protein product: CASSVDGARREKLFF.

The V call is TRBV4-3, the J call TRBJ2-7, with D perhaps being TRBD1 or TRBD2 (5 bases each). The length of the CDR3 is 16 residues. Trimming removed 0 bases at V and 3 bases at J, with 15 bases between. The germline gives CDR1 LGHNA, CDR2 YSLEER. CDR3 DNA sequence: TGCGCCAGCAGCCAAGAGGGGGATGGGGAAAACTACGAGCAGTACTTC. As protein: CASSQEGDGENYEQYF.

The chain recombines TRBV9 with TRBJ2-7; 8 bases are a match to TRBD1. This CDR3 contains 16 residues. J gave up 0 bases and V 3 bases, and 8 bases lay outside the gene matches. Germline-derived CDR1 and CDR2 are SGDLS and YYNGEE. The CDR3 sequence is CASSAGGGADSYEQYF. The CDR3 nucleotides are TGTGCCAGCAGCGCAGGGGGCGGGGCCGACTCCTACGAGCAGTACTTC. Drawing the rest from reference TRBV9 and TRBJ2-7, the complete variable domain is DSGVTQTPKHLITATGQRVTLRCSPRSGDLSVYWYQQSLDQGLQFLIQYYNGEERAKGNILERFSAQQFPDLHSELNLSSLELGDSALYFCASSAGGGADSYEQYFGPGTRLTVT.